This TCR beta chain comes out of a study of CD8 T cells in ankylosing spondylitis. TCRdb re-called the 5' RACE reads with MiXCR, one entry per CDR3 protein. The sample shows 380,000 or so distinct CDR3 sequences, around 20% of them seen only once. Between the trimmed V and J ends, which lost 1 base and 3 bases, there was a span of 6 bases. The CDR3 extends over 13 amino acids. Germline lookup yields CDR1 SSHAT and CDR2 FNYEAQ (reference sequence). This clonotype was found once. The clonotype originates from a male donor with ankylosing spondylitis or in good health (not recorded which). The chain links TRBV7-7 to TRBJ1-1; no reliable D call. The specimen sequenced was blood, either unsorted or a sorted T cell fraction (not recorded which). CDR3 sequence reads: CASSLEKHTEAFF. The CDR3 DNA is TGTGCCAGCAGCTTAGAAAAGCACACTGAAGCTTTCTTT. Full variable domain (outside the CDR3, taken from reference TRBV7-7 and TRBJ1-1): GAGVSQSPRYKVTKRGQDVTLRCDPISSHATLYWYQQALGQGPEFLTYFNYEAQPDKSGLPSDRFSAERPEGSISTLTIQRTEQRDSAMYRCASSLEKHTEAFFGQGTRLTVV.